Listed below are T cell receptor beta chains from one sample, sequenced in a study of blood T cell repertoires in COVID-19. Assay used: immunoSEQ multiplex PCR; TCRdb lists only in-frame clones, some missing. The sample holds 300,000 or so clones, about nine tenths seen once. The material sequenced was peripheral blood. These receptors came from a man aged 45-65 years with active or convalescent COVID-19. The CDR3 runs from the conserved cysteine through the conserved F or W. The D gene is left open where the match is weak. Expanded clones get a size class; other rows say once, few or many, or leave the size out.

TRBJ2-5 . TRBV11-3 . TGTGCCAGCAGCAAGGTTGGCGGCACCCAGTACTTC CASSKVGGTQYF
TRBJ2-3 . TRBV28 TRBD2 TGTGCCAGCAGTTTCCCAGGAGCGGGAGAGACCACAGATACGCAGTATTTT CASSFPGAGETTDTQYF
TRBJ1-1 . TRBV29-1 TRBD1 TGCAGCGTGAGACCCTGGACAGGCGGGGACACTGAAGCTTTCTTT CSVRPWTGGDTEAFF
TRBJ1-1 . TRBV30 TRBD1 TGTGCCTGGAGTCCTAGGGACAGCTGGAACACTGAAGCTTTCTTT CAWSPRDSWNTEAFF
TRBJ1-1 . TRBV7-9 . TGTGCCAGCAGCTTAATCGATCCAGGGGAAGGAACTGAAGCTTTCTTT CASSLIDPGEGTEAFF
TRBJ2-5 once TRBV12-3/TRBV12-4 . TGTGCCAGCAGTTTAGCAGGGGTAGAGACCCAGTACTTC CASSLAGVETQYF
TRBJ2-1 . TRBV7-9 TRBD1 TGTGCCAGCAGCTCGGACAGGGTGGAGCAGTTCTTC CASSSDRVEQFF
TRBJ2-7 few TRBV11-2 . TGTGCCAGCAGCTTCGGGGAGGCCTACGAGCAGTACTTC CASSFGEAYEQYF
TRBJ1-3 . TRBV18 TRBD1 TGTGCCAGCTCATCCGGGACAGCTAGCTCTGGAAACACCATATATTTT CASSSGTASSGNTIYF
TRBJ2-3 . TRBV10-3 . TGTGCCATCAGTTATCGGACCGACTACGGGCAGTATTTT CAISYRTDYGQYF
TRBJ1-2 . TRBV28 TRBD1 TGTGCCAGCAGTTTTAGGGGGCGGGGCTACACCTTC CASSFRGRGYTF
TRBJ2-5 . TRBV18 . TGTGCCAGCTCACCACTCAGGGAAGAGACCCAGTACTTC CASSPLREETQYF
TRBJ1-1 . TRBV18 . TGTGCCAGCTCACCACGGGACACTAATCCTGAAGCTTTCTTT CASSPRDTNPEAFF
TRBJ2-7 . TRBV19 . TGTGCCAGTAGTAAGGGGCTCTCCTACGAGCAGTACTTC CASSKGLSYEQYF
TRBJ1-1 . TRBV10-1 TRBD1 TGCGCCAGCAGTGACGTCGTTAGGACAGGGGACACTGAAGCTTTCTTT CASSDVVRTGDTEAFF
TRBJ1-5 . TRBV19 TRBD1 TGTGCCAGTAGCGGGACAGGGGGCAATCAGCCCCAGCATTTT CASSGTGGNQPQHF
TRBJ2-1 once TRBV4-3 . TGCGCCAGCAGCCAAGTCACGAGCTCCTACAATGAGCAGTTCTTC CASSQVTSSYNEQFF
TRBJ1-3 once TRBV5-1 . TGCGCCAGCAGCTTCACGGGCTCTGGAAACACCATATATTTT CASSFTGSGNTIYF
TRBJ2-2 . TRBV28 TRBD1 TGTGCCAGCAGCCGGGGACAGCACACCGGGGAGCTGTTTTTT CASSRGQHTGELFF
TRBJ2-7 . TRBV13 TRBD2 TGTGCCAGCAGCACAGCTAGCGGGAGATCGGGCTACGAGCAGTACTTC CASSTASGRSGYEQYF
TRBJ2-5 . TRBV2 . TGTGCCAGCAGCCTTACAGGAGAGACCCAGTACTTC CASSLTGETQYF
TRBJ1-6 . TRBV6-6 . TGTGCCAGCAGTTTCGGGAGTTCACCCCTCCACTTT CASSFGSSPLHF
TRBJ2-4 . TRBV30 . TGTGCCTGGAGTCCAACGGACAGCCCAGGTGGAAAAAACATTCAGTACTTC CAWSPTDSPGGKNIQYF
TRBJ1-2 . TRBV28 TRBD1 TGTGCCAGCAGTTTAGGAGGGGGCTGGGATGGCTACACCTTC CASSLGGGWDGYTF
TRBJ2-2 . TRBV14 . TGTGCCAGCAGCCAAGATCTGAACACCGGGGAGCTGTTTTTT CASSQDLNTGELFF
TRBJ2-1 . TRBV27 TRBD2 TGTGCCAGCAGTTTAGGGCGGGGGACCTACAATGAGCAGTTCTTC CASSLGRGTYNEQFF
TRBJ1-2 once TRBV18 TRBD1 TGTGCCAGCTCACCGGGACAGAAATATGGCTACACCTTC CASSPGQKYGYTF
TRBJ2-3 . TRBV11-1 TRBD1 TGTGCCAGCAGCAGGGACAGGAACACAGATACGCAGTATTTT CASSRDRNTDTQYF
TRBJ2-7 . TRBV5-1 TRBD1 TGCGCCAGCAGCTTCACCGGGACAGGGGCCTACGAGCAGTACTTC CASSFTGTGAYEQYF
TRBJ2-5 . TRBV5-1 . TGCGCCAGCAGCGACGGGACAATAGAAGAGACCCAGTACTTC CASSDGTIEETQYF
TRBJ1-2 . TRBV6-6 . TGTGCCAGCAGTTACTCCCCAGGGGCGTCCCTCTATGGCTACACCTTC CASSYSPGASLYGYTF
TRBJ1-6 . TRBV30 . TGTGCCTGGAGTGTCGAGGCAGTGCATTCCTATAATTCACCCCTCCACTTT CAWSVEAVHSYNSPLHF
TRBJ2-7 few TRBV6-1 TRBD2 TGTGCCAGCAGTGAGTCTAGCGGGTACCGCCGCTACGAGCAGTACTTC CASSESSGYRRYEQYF
TRBJ1-5 . TRBV19 TRBD1 TGTGCCAGTAGTATTGACAGGGATCAGCCCCAGCATTTT CASSIDRDQPQHF
TRBJ2-5 . TRBV15 . TGTGCCACCAGCAGTGGGGCCCTTCGGCGTGGGGAGACCCAGTACTTC CATSSGALRRGETQYF
TRBJ2-3 . TRBV5-1 TRBD1 TGCGCCAGCAGCTTGGCCGACAGGGGAACAGATACGCAGTATTTT CASSLADRGTDTQYF
TRBJ2-7 . TRBV28 . TGTGCCAGCAGTTTGAGCCTTCTAGGTTCCGAGCAGTACTTC CASSLSLLGSEQYF
TRBJ1-1 . TRBV29-1 . TGCAGCGTTTCGTCCGGTGCTGAAGCTTTCTTT CSVSSGAEAFF
TRBJ1-5 . TRBV2 TRBD1 TGTGCCAGCAGTACATCCGGGACAGCTAATCAGCCCCAGCATTTT CASSTSGTANQPQHF
TRBJ2-1 . TRBV7-8 TRBD1 TGTGCCAGCACTTTACAGGGGGCCTCCTACAATGAGCAGTTCTTC CASTLQGASYNEQFF
TRBJ2-7 . TRBV7-2 TRBD1 TGTGCCAGCACCCTAGGGACAGGCAACTACGAGCAGTACTTC CASTLGTGNYEQYF
TRBJ1-5 . TRBV5-3 . TGTGCCAGAAGCTACAACAGGGTAGAAGGCAATCAGCCCCAGCATTTT CARSYNRVEGNQPQHF
TRBJ1-6 once TRBV7-2 . TGTGCCAGCAGCTTAGGAGGGTTGGGGTCACCCCTCCACTTT CASSLGGLGSPLHF
TRBJ2-1 few TRBV2 TRBD2 TGTGCCAGCAGTGTGACTAGCGGATACAATGAGCAGTTCTTC CASSVTSGYNEQFF
TRBJ1-5 . TRBV18 . TGTGCCAGCTCACCATCGGCGGAGCAGCCCCAGCATTTT CASSPSAEQPQHF
TRBJ2-7 . TRBV28 TRBD1 TGTGCCAGCAGTTTACCCCCAGGGGGCGCGTTCTACGAGCAGTACTTC CASSLPPGGAFYEQYF
TRBJ1-2 . TRBV6-5 . TGTGCCAGCAGTCGGACACTTGGCTACACCTTC CASSRTLGYTF
TRBJ1-6 . TRBV6-1 . TGTGCCAGCAGTGAAATGCGGCAGGGCCCTTCACCCCTCCACTTT CASSEMRQGPSPLHF
TRBJ1-5 . TRBV19 TRBD1 TGTGCCAGTAGTAAAGGACAGGGGAATCAGCCCCAGCATTTT CASSKGQGNQPQHF
TRBJ2-5 . TRBV7-2 TRBD1 TGTGCCAGCAGCACAAGGGACAGTCGGGAGACCCAGTACTTC CASSTRDSRETQYF
TRBJ1-5 . TRBV28 TRBD1 TGTGCCAGCAGTTTCCCGGACAGGCCGGGTCAGCCCCAGCATTTT CASSFPDRPGQPQHF
TRBJ2-3 few TRBV5-1 TRBD2 TGCGCCAGCAGGACTAGCGGGGCCTATACAGATACGCAGTATTTT CASRTSGAYTDTQYF
TRBJ1-5 . TRBV6-5 TRBD1 TGTGCCAGCAGTTTTGTGACAGGGCAGCCCCAGCATTTT CASSFVTGQPQHF
TRBJ2-1 . TRBV10-2 . TGCGCCAGCAGTGAGACGGGGAAGGGTGAGCAGTTCTTC CASSETGKGEQFF
TRBJ2-2 . TRBV24-1 . TGTGCCACCAGTATCAAGAACACCGGGGAACTGTTTTTT CATSIKNTGELFF
TRBJ1-1 . TRBV3-1/TRBV3-2 . TGTGCCAGCAGCCAAAAAGGGGTGAGCACTGAAGCTTTCTTT CASSQKGVSTEAFF
TRBJ1-4 . TRBV2 . TGTGCCAGCATCTCTGTCGCCGGGGGGAGTGAAAAACTGTTTTTT CASISVAGGSEKLFF
TRBJ2-1 . TRBV11-2 TRBD1 TGTGCCAGCAGCACAAACAGGGGCAATGAGCAGTTCTTC CASSTNRGNEQFF
TRBJ1-1 . TRBV9 . TGTGCCAGCAGCGTAGGCAGGAAGAACACTGAAGCTTTCTTT CASSVGRKNTEAFF